Listed below are T cell receptor beta chains from one sample, sequenced in a study of blood T cell repertoires in COVID-19. Sequencing was performed with immunoSEQ multiplex PCR; in TCRdb, only in-frame clones are kept and a portion is missing. The table has a few hundred thousand clones, around 83% seen once. Material for sequencing was PBMCs or T cells enriched from blood (not recorded which). The receptors were sampled from a woman between 50 and 59 years old who had recovered from COVID-19. Both conserved end residues are part of each CDR3. The D gene is left open where the match is weak. Where a row states a size, it is once, few, many or the class of an expanded clone; other rows omit it.

clone_size: NA; d_call: NA; j_call: TRBJ1-6; v_call: TRBV5-6; cdr3_nt: TGTGCCAGCAGCTTGGGGGGGCGGTCACCCCTCCACTTT; cdr3_aa: CASSLGGRSPLHF
clone_size: NA; d_call: TRBD2; j_call: TRBJ2-5; v_call: TRBV5-4; cdr3_nt: TGTGCCAGCAGCTTGGGGGGGACTAGCGGGAAAGAGACCCAGTACTTC; cdr3_aa: CASSLGGTSGKETQYF
clone_size: NA; d_call: TRBD2; j_call: TRBJ2-1; v_call: TRBV7-2; cdr3_nt: TGTGCCAGCTCTATTGGGGCTAGCGGGAGCGATGAGCAGTTCTTC; cdr3_aa: CASSIGASGSDEQFF
clone_size: NA; d_call: TRBD2; j_call: TRBJ2-7; v_call: TRBV10-3; cdr3_nt: TGTGCCATCAGTGAGGCGGCGGGGGGAACCTACGAGCAGTACTTC; cdr3_aa: CAISEAAGGTYEQYF
clone_size: once; d_call: NA; j_call: TRBJ2-7; v_call: TRBV28; cdr3_nt: TGTGCCAGCAGTAGCGGAAACGGCTACGAGCAGTACTTC; cdr3_aa: CASSSGNGYEQYF
clone_size: NA; d_call: NA; j_call: TRBJ2-1; v_call: TRBV15; cdr3_nt: TGTGCCACCAGCAGAGATCCCGGGGGTCTCAATGAGCAGTTCTTC; cdr3_aa: CATSRDPGGLNEQFF
clone_size: NA; d_call: TRBD2; j_call: TRBJ2-1; v_call: TRBV27; cdr3_nt: TGTGCCAGCGGTGCGGGGGGCGGGGTGCTCAATGAGCAGTTCTTC; cdr3_aa: CASGAGGGVLNEQFF
clone_size: NA; d_call: NA; j_call: TRBJ2-5; v_call: TRBV3-1/TRBV3-2; cdr3_nt: TGTGCCAGCAGATTTTTCGGGGGCCAAGAGACCCAGTACTTC; cdr3_aa: CASRFFGGQETQYF
clone_size: few; d_call: TRBD1; j_call: TRBJ2-7; v_call: TRBV18; cdr3_nt: TGTGCCAGCTCACCTGGGACAGGGGACTACGAGCAGTACTTC; cdr3_aa: CASSPGTGDYEQYF
clone_size: NA; d_call: NA; j_call: TRBJ1-1; v_call: TRBV7-2; cdr3_nt: TGTGCCAGCAGCCCCTTTGCGAGGAACACTGAAGCTTTCTTT; cdr3_aa: CASSPFARNTEAFF
clone_size: NA; d_call: TRBD2; j_call: TRBJ2-5; v_call: TRBV19; cdr3_nt: TGTGCCAGTAGTAGGGCGGGGGGAGTGGAGACCCAGTACTTC; cdr3_aa: CASSRAGGVETQYF
clone_size: NA; d_call: NA; j_call: TRBJ2-3; v_call: TRBV11-2; cdr3_nt: TGTGCCAGCAGCTGGCGGCCCCCAGCAGATACGCAGTATTTT; cdr3_aa: CASSWRPPADTQYF
clone_size: NA; d_call: NA; j_call: TRBJ2-1; v_call: TRBV2; cdr3_nt: TGTGCCAGCAGTGGGGGCAGGAACAATGAGCAGTTCTTC; cdr3_aa: CASSGGRNNEQFF
clone_size: many; d_call: NA; j_call: TRBJ2-7; v_call: TRBV6-2/TRBV6-3; cdr3_nt: TGTGCCAGCAGTTTGCGAGACTACGAGCAGTACTTC; cdr3_aa: CASSLRDYEQYF
clone_size: NA; d_call: NA; j_call: TRBJ1-1; v_call: TRBV5-1; cdr3_nt: TGCGCCAGCAGCTCCCCGGGACAGAACACTGAAGCTTTCTTT; cdr3_aa: CASSSPGQNTEAFF
clone_size: NA; d_call: NA; j_call: TRBJ1-1; v_call: TRBV30; cdr3_nt: TGTGCCTCGGGGACACTGAACACTGAAGCTTTCTTT; cdr3_aa: CASGTLNTEAFF
clone_size: NA; d_call: NA; j_call: TRBJ1-5; v_call: TRBV30; cdr3_nt: TGTGCCTGGAGTCCTCCCGTTGGGGGGAGCAATCAGCCCCAGCATTTT; cdr3_aa: CAWSPPVGGSNQPQHF
clone_size: once; d_call: TRBD1; j_call: TRBJ2-3; v_call: TRBV7-2; cdr3_nt: TGTGCCGGAGATCCGGGACAGCACACAGATACGCAGTATTTT; cdr3_aa: CAGDPGQHTDTQYF
clone_size: once; d_call: TRBD1; j_call: TRBJ1-2; v_call: TRBV5-1; cdr3_nt: TGCGCCAGCAGCTTCGACAGGCAGGGGGGTGGCTACACCTTC; cdr3_aa: CASSFDRQGGGYTF
clone_size: few; d_call: TRBD1; j_call: TRBJ2-7; v_call: TRBV7-9; cdr3_nt: TGTGCCAGCAGCCCCCGGGATAGGGGACAGGGTGTTATTCCGCACTTC; cdr3_aa: CASSPRDRGQGVIPHF
clone_size: NA; d_call: TRBD1; j_call: TRBJ1-2; v_call: TRBV7-2; cdr3_nt: TGTGCCAGCAGCTCCGGGACAGCAGGCTATGGCTACACCTTC; cdr3_aa: CASSSGTAGYGYTF
clone_size: NA; d_call: NA; j_call: TRBJ1-1; v_call: TRBV11-1; cdr3_nt: TGTGCCAGCAGCTTACGGGTGAACACTGAAGCTTTCTTT; cdr3_aa: CASSLRVNTEAFF
clone_size: once; d_call: TRBD1; j_call: TRBJ1-4; v_call: TRBV11-3; cdr3_nt: TGTGCCAGCAGCACATCAGGGGGCTTCGAAAAACTGTTTTTT; cdr3_aa: CASSTSGGFEKLFF
clone_size: NA; d_call: TRBD1; j_call: TRBJ1-3; v_call: TRBV3-1/TRBV3-2; cdr3_nt: TGTGCCAGCAGCCTAGGGGGGACAGAGCTCTCTGGAAACACCATATATTTT; cdr3_aa: CASSLGGTELSGNTIYF
clone_size: NA; d_call: TRBD1; j_call: TRBJ2-2; v_call: TRBV19; cdr3_nt: TGTGCCAGTAGTTCCTATTGGGACAGGGTGAGCCCCGGGGAGCTGTTTTTT; cdr3_aa: CASSSYWDRVSPGELFF
clone_size: NA; d_call: NA; j_call: TRBJ1-2; v_call: TRBV7-9; cdr3_nt: TGTGCCACCCTCACAGGGTTCCCTGGCTACACCTTC; cdr3_aa: CATLTGFPGYTF